The present T cell receptor beta chain was sequenced within a study of post-analysis software for immune sequencing data. In the study overall: Disease courses included relapsing-remitting, secondary progressive and progressive-relapsing multiple sclerosis. Study results and caveats: Pronounced co-clustering by F measure was evident among identically batched samples. Relative to controls, patients with multiple sclerosis showed significantly lower normalized Chao1 diversity. Controls showed lower frequencies than patients for five TRBV segments, and TRBV5-6, TRBV5-1 and TRBV20-1 were among these.

The authors incorporated unique molecular identifiers into the TCR beta cDNA libraries. T cells, roughly 0.9 to 11 million of them, yielded roughly 470,000 cDNA molecules. TCRdb itself ran the PCR reads through MiXCR, one entry per CDR3 protein. The sample consists of roughly 670,000 distinct CDR3 sequences, 59% of them appearing once. This clonotype was observed a single time. Its matching antigen is unknown. Trimming took 3 bases from V and 5 from J; bases not matched to a gene: 18. Germline loops: CDR1 SGHAT, CDR2 FQNNGV. This CDR3 has 19 amino acids. Sequencing was carried out using blood. The chain employs TRBV11-2 and TRBJ2-5; TRBD1 matches at 10 bases. This TCR was sampled from a girl aged 2 to 9 with multiple sclerosis. DNA for the CDR3: TGTGCCAGCAGCTTTCGCCCCGGAGGACAGGGGGAAGGAAAGGAGACCCAGTACTTC. This codes for CASSFRPGGQGEGKETQYF. Together with reference TRBV11-2 and TRBJ2-5, the CDR3 gives the full variable domain: EAGVAQSPRYKIIEKRQSVAFWCNPISGHATLYWYQQILGQGPKLLIQFQNNGVVDDSQLPKDRFSAERLKGVDSTLKIQPAKLEDSAVYLCASSFRPGGQGEGKETQYFGPGTRLLVL.